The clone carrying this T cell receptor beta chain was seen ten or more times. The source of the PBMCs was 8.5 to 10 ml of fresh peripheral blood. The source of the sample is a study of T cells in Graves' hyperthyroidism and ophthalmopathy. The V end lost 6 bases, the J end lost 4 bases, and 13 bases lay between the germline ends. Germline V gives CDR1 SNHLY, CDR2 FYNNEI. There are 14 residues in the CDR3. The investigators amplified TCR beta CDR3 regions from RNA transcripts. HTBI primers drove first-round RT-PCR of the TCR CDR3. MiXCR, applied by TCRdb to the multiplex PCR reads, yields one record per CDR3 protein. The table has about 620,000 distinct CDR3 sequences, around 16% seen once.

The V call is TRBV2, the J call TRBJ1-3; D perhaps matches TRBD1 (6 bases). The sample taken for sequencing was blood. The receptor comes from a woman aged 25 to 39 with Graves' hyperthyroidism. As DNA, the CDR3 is TGTGCCAGCAGCGCACAGGGCTCCGGAAACACCATATATTTT. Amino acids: CASSAQGSGNTIYF.